Listed here are 22 T cell receptor beta chains from one sample, sequenced in a study of control samples from healthy donors and cancer patients. Using immunoSEQ multiplex PCR, the repertoire was profiled, and TCRdb retains in-frame clones only, with some absent. This sample has about 180,000 clones, with roughly 89% found just once. Sequenced input: blood. The receptor source for this set is a woman aged 45-65 years in good health.

The chain couples TRBV24-1 to TRBJ1-5, with TRBD1 as a possible D gene (5 bases). CDR1 is KGHDR and CDR2 is SFDVKD in the germline V gene. This CDR3 contains 19 residues. V was clipped by 8 bases and J by 0 bases, with 25 bases between them. CDR3 loop: CATTYLRGDGPYSNQPQHF. The CDR3, as DNA: TGTGCCACCACGTACCTCCGGGGGGACGGACCTTATAGCAATCAGCCCCAGCATTTT.

CDR3 nucleotide sequence: TGTGCCAGCGGACGCGGGGTTCAGCCCCAGCATTTT. The encoded protein is CASGRGVQPQHF. The chain joins TRBV12-3 or TRBV12-4 to TRBJ1-5; no reliable D call. The V gene lost 8 bases and the J gene lost 6 bases, with 11 bases spanning the gap. The CDR3 runs to 12 residues.

The V and J genes are TRBV27 and TRBJ2-5, with 8 positions matching TRBD1. After removal of 6 bases from V and 5 bases from J, the junction contained 8 bases not matched to a gene. The germline gives CDR1 MNHEY, CDR2 SMNVEV (reference sequence). The CDR3 loop spans 14 amino acids. The CDR3 DNA sequence: TGTGCCAGCAGGTTCCACTCAGGGGGCGAGACCCAGTACTTC. As protein: CASRFHSGGETQYF.

The CDR3 sequence is CAWAALTEAFF. In DNA, the CDR3 is TGTGCCTGGGCAGCCCTCACTGAAGCTTTCTTT. The rearrangement links TRBV30 to TRBJ1-1; D remains unclear. The V gene's germline CDR1 is GTSNPN and CDR2 SVGIG (reference sequence). Between the trimmed V and J ends, which lost 5 bases and 4 bases, there was a span of 8 bases. CDR3 length: 11 residues.

The chain has TRBV29-1 and TRBJ2-7; 13 nucleotides match TRBD2. The length of the CDR3 is 14 residues. CDR1 is SQVTM, CDR2 ANQGSEA, per germline. J gave up 7 bases and V 4 bases, and 7 bases lay outside the gene matches. The CDR3 is CSVARTSGSGEQYF. The CDR3 DNA sequence: TGCAGCGTTGCCCGGACTAGCGGGAGTGGGGAGCAGTACTTC.

This clone was recorded only once. This chain uses TRBV28 with TRBJ1-5; TRBD1 matches 7 bases. The V gene end was trimmed by 7 bases and the J gene end by 2 bases; junction bases not matched to a gene: 8. Germline assignment: CDR1 MDHEN and CDR2 SYDVKM. CDR3 length: 15 amino acids. CDR3 region: CASILEGAGNQPQHF. As DNA, the CDR3 is TGTGCCAGCATCCTCGAGGGGGCAGGCAATCAGCCCCAGCATTTT. Looking up the rest from reference TRBV28 and TRBJ1-5 gives the full variable domain: DVKVTQSSRYLVKRTGEKVFLECVQDMDHENMFWYRQDPGLGLRLIYFSYDVKMKEKGDIPEGYSVSREKKERFSLILESASTNQTSMYLCASILEGAGNQPQHFGDGTRLSIL.

The J gene is TRBJ1-1, the V gene TRBV24-1; tentative D call: TRBD1 (6 bases). This CDR3 is 17 amino acids long. The V end lost 3 bases, the J end lost 4 bases, and 20 bases lay between the germline ends. Germline CDR1 KGHDR, CDR2 SFDVKD. As DNA, the CDR3 is TGTGCCACCAGTGATGGGGGGCTGGGGGGGTTGAGCACTGAAGCTTTCTTT. Its translation: CATSDGGLGGLSTEAFF.

The V gene is TRBV6-4, the J gene TRBJ2-1; 10 nucleotides line up with TRBD2. Looked up from germline, CDR1 is MRHNA and CDR2 is SNTAGT. The V and J ends lost 4 bases and 0 bases, in that order; junction bases with no gene match: 0. The length of the CDR3 is 15 residues. The CDR3, as DNA: TGTGCCAGCAGTGGGACTAGCGGCTCCTACAATGAGCAGTTCTTC. Translated, it gives CASSGTSGSYNEQFF.

This clone was seen only a few times. This sequence joins TRBV9 and TRBJ2-5; the match to TRBD2 covers 8 bases. Germline V gene lookup returns CDR1 SGDLS and CDR2 YYNGEE. The J segment lost 5 bases and the V segment lost 2 bases, leaving 5 bases of the junction unmatched. CDR3 length: 14 amino acids. The CDR3 loop is CASSVAGGGETQYF. DNA of the CDR3: TGTGCCAGCAGCGTCGCGGGGGGAGGGGAGACCCAGTACTTC. Complete variable domain (other parts from reference TRBV9 and TRBJ2-5): DSGVTQTPKHLITATGQRVTLRCSPRSGDLSVYWYQQSLDQGLQFLIQYYNGEERAKGNILERFSAQQFPDLHSELNLSSLELGDSALYFCASSVAGGGETQYFGPGTRLLVL.

The chain combines TRBV6-1 with TRBJ1-5; 7 bases align to TRBD1. CDR3 length: 14 amino acids. The germline gives CDR1 MNHNS, CDR2 SASEGT. Trimming at V came to 1 base and at J to 6 bases, leaving 3 bases not matched to a gene. The CDR3 nucleotides read TGTGCCAGCAGTGAAGGAGGGGGCGGTCAGCCCCAGCATTTT. As protein: CASSEGGGGQPQHF.

The chain links TRBV3-1 (or the pseudogene TRBV3-2) to TRBJ2-6, with TRBD1 as a possible D gene (5 bases). V was shortened by 7 bases and J by 1 base, with 11 bases between the two germline ends. This CDR3 has 15 amino acids. Germline CDR1 and CDR2: LGHDT and YNNKEL (reference sequence). DNA of the CDR3: TGTGCCAGCACGTCTACAGGTTCTGGGGCCAACGTCCTGACTTTC. Residues: CASTSTGSGANVLTF.

This clone has only one observation. The chain uses TRBV4-1 and TRBJ2-2; no clear D. The length of the CDR3 is 15 residues. From germline, CDR1 is MGHRA and CDR2 YSYEKL. Between the trimmed V and J ends, which lost 0 bases and 8 bases, there was a span of 13 bases. This CDR3 is CASSQDLSAAGELFF. In nucleotides, the CDR3 is TGCGCCAGCAGCCAAGATCTGTCGGCGGCTGGGGAGCTGTTTTTT.

The genes are TRBV5-1 and TRBJ2-5; TRBD2 matches at 11 bases. The V segment lost 4 bases and the J segment 3 bases; nucleotides outside the gene matches: 8. This CDR3 has 16 amino acids. CDR1 and CDR2 (germline): SGHRS, YFSETQ. The CDR3 region is CASSISGGASEETQYF. The DNA for the CDR3 is TGCGCCAGCAGCATTAGCGGGGGGGCGTCCGAAGAGACCCAGTACTTC.

The chain uses TRBV6-2 or TRBV6-3 and TRBJ1-5, with D perhaps matching TRBD1 (5 bases). Germline assignment: CDR1 MNHEY and CDR2 SVGEGT. This CDR3 spans 15 amino acids. Between the trimmed V and J ends, which lost 0 bases and 3 bases, there was a span of 9 bases. The CDR3 loop reads CASSYSGVSNQPQHF. In nucleotides, the CDR3 is TGTGCCAGCAGTTACTCGGGGGTTTCCAATCAGCCCCAGCATTTT.

The V gene is TRBV13, the J gene TRBJ1-5; D might be TRBD1 (6 bases). From germline, CDR1 is PRHDT and CDR2 FYEKMQ (reference sequence). CDR3 length: 14 residues. Trimming took 5 bases from V and 7 from J, leaving 15 bases between them. The CDR3 is CASSPSGVGQPQHF. The DNA of the CDR3 is TGTGCCAGCAGCCCCTCAGGGGTTGGGCAGCCCCAGCATTTT.

V gene TRBV30 combines with J gene TRBJ1-4; D gene ambiguous. V dropped 1 base and J dropped 8 bases, with 14 bases sitting between them. CDR3 length equals 14 residues. CDR1 and CDR2 from the germline V gene are GTSNPN and SVGIG (reference sequence). CDR3 sequence: CAWSGKGSTEKLFF. As DNA, the CDR3 is TGTGCCTGGAGTGGAAAAGGCTCGACAGAAAAACTGTTTTTT.

CDR3 loop: CASSQDSMGGSGNTIYF. CDR3 DNA: TGCGCCAGCAGCCAAGATAGTATGGGGGGATCTGGAAACACCATATATTTT. The chain uses TRBV4-3 and TRBJ1-3; D is perhaps TRBD1 (5 bases). The V and J ends lost 0 bases and 1 base respectively, with 13 bases between them. The germline V gene has CDR1 LGHNA and CDR2 YSLEER. CDR3 length equals 17 residues.

The genes are TRBV6-2 or TRBV6-3 and TRBJ1-1; D gene ambiguous. The CDR3 has 13 amino acids. Germline lookup yields CDR1 MNHEY and CDR2 SVGEGT. V lost 5 bases and J 8 bases, leaving 15 bases between the germline ends. The CDR3 loop is CASSPTASGEAFF. CDR3 nucleotides: TGTGCCAGCAGTCCCACCGCAAGCGGGGAAGCTTTCTTT.

V is TRBV5-4 and J is TRBJ2-7, with 7 bases fitting TRBD2. CDR3 size: 17 residues. Looked up from germline, CDR1 is SGHNT and CDR2 is YYREEE (reference sequence). V gave up 0 bases and J gave up 6 bases; unmatched junction bases: 15. CDR3 in DNA: TGTGCCAGCAGCTTGGCCGTCGGCTCGGGGGGACTCAGCGAGCAGTACTTC. Amino acid sequence: CASSLAVGSGGLSEQYF.

There are a few counts of this clone. The V call is TRBV11-3, the J call TRBJ1-5; D is possibly TRBD1 (5 bases). V was trimmed by 1 base and J by 3 bases, leaving 22 bases between them. The germline CDR1 and CDR2 sequences are SGHNT and YENEEA. The CDR3 consists of 19 residues. The CDR3 coding sequence is TGTGCCAGCAGCTTAGGAAACCGGGGGGTTCCGGGGTACAATCAGCCCCAGCATTTT. Translation gives CASSLGNRGVPGYNQPQHF.

The chain employs TRBV13 and TRBJ2-3; TRBD2 matches at 8 bases. The J segment lost 3 bases and the V segment lost 2 bases, leaving 13 bases of the junction unmatched. This CDR3 region has 18 residues. The V gene's germline CDR1 is PRHDT and CDR2 FYEKMQ (reference sequence). The CDR3: CASSLTLRRASGTDTQYF. The CDR3 nucleotides read TGTGCCAGCAGCTTAACCCTCCGTCGGGCTAGCGGGACAGATACGCAGTATTTT.

V is TRBV5-1 and J is TRBJ1-5; D ambiguous. V lost 4 bases to trimming and J lost 0 bases, with 14 bases between them. The germline V gene has CDR1 SGHRS and CDR2 YFSETQ. This CDR3 has 16 amino acids. The CDR3 nucleotides read TGCGCCAGCAGCCCGACGGGAATGTATAGCAATCAGCCCCAGCATTTT. Translated, it gives CASSPTGMYSNQPQHF.